This T cell receptor (beta chain) is from a study of cytomegalovirus exposure and HLA in healthy donors. Study-level results: Later analysis demonstrated an association between a missense DCLRE1C variant and TCR beta V- and J-gene trimming. A reported reduction in N-insertions relative to the roughly 700-donor mean was seen in an Asian-associated ancestry cluster in a later analysis. Many donors carried some public TCRs, although rarity characterized most TCR sequences.

60 Vbeta and 13 Jbeta primers were used in PCR. Sequencing used immunoSEQ multiplex PCR; TCRdb keeps in-frame clones, though not all of them. The sample includes over 150,000 clones, 70% to 80% of them seen just once. Germline CDR1 reads SGHRS; CDR2 reads YFSETQ. The CDR3 is 17 residues long. With 1 base clipped from V and 6 bases from J, the junction kept 14 bases outside the gene matches. For this clone: Its antigen is unidentified.

Healthy bone marrow donors made up the cohort. This clonotype was sampled from a middle-aged woman in good health and CMV-seronegative. V is TRBV5-1 and J is TRBJ1-1; TRBD1 agrees at 8 bases. Sequenced material: PBMCs. CDR3 DNA sequence: TGCGCCAGCAGCTTGAAAAACCGGGGACAGGTGGGCGCTGAAGCTTTCTTT. Residues: CASSLKNRGQVGAEAFF.